The 2 T cell receptor beta chains below come from one sample, sequenced in a study of shared T cell receptors in the human thymus. The method was immunoSEQ multiplex PCR; TCRdb's version includes in-frame clones alone and lacks a portion of them. The profile covers about 610,000 clones, with 70% to 90% appearing a single time and 0.0085% to 0.012% taken by the ten largest. The same sample was also studied in work on human thymus T cells.

The material sequenced was thymocytes. Receptors originate from a boy in the first two years of life with a congenital heart defect.

This chain links TRBV7-9 with TRBJ2-7, with TRBD1 identical over 8 bases. V lost 5 bases to trimming and J lost 7 bases; unmatched junction nucleotides: 7. Germline V lookup: CDR1 SEHNR, CDR2 FQNEAQ (reference sequence). The CDR3 spans 13 residues. CDR3 coding DNA: TGTGCCAGCAGCATCCAGGGGGCGCAGGAGCAGTACTTC. Protein sequence: CASSIQGAQEQYF.

This clone has a single count. The genes are TRBV14 and TRBJ2-1; 11 bases fit TRBD2. The junction had 20 bases not matched to a gene; V was cut back by 1 base and J by 9 bases. The CDR3 spans 20 residues. Germline CDR1 SGHDN, CDR2 FVKESK. The CDR3 bases are TGTGCCAGCAGCCAAGGGACACAAACTAGCGGGAGTGTATTTCGGGTTGAGCAGTTCTTC. Translated, it gives CASSQGTQTSGSVFRVEQFF.